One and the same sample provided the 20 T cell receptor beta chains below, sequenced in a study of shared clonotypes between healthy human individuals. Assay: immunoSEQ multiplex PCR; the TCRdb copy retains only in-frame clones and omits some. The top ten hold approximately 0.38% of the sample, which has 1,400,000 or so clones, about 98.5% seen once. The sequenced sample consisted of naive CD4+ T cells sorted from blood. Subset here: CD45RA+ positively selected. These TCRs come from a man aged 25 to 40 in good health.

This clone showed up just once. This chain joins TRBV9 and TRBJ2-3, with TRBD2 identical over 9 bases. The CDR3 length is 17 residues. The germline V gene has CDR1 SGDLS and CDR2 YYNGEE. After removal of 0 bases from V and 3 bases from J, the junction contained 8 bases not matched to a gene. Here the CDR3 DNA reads TGTGCCAGCAGCGTAGTATCGCGGGAGGGCCAAACAGATACGCAGTATTTT. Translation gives CASSVVSREGQTDTQYF. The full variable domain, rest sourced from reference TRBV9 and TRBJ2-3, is DSGVTQTPKHLITATGQRVTLRCSPRSGDLSVYWYQQSLDQGLQFLIQYYNGEERAKGNILERFSAQQFPDLHSELNLSSLELGDSALYFCASSVVSREGQTDTQYFGPGTRLTVL.

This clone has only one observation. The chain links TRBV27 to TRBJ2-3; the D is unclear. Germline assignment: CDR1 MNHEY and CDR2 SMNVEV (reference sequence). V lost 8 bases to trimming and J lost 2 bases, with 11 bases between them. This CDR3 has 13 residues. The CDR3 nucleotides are TGTGCCAGCGGACCCAGGTTCACAGATACGCAGTATTTT. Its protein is CASGPRFTDTQYF.

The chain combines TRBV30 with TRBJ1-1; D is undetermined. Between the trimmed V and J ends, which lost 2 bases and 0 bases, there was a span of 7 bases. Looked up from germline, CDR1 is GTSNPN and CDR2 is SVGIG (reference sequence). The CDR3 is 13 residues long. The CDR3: CAWSRSLNTEAFF. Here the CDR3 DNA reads TGTGCCTGGAGTCGCTCATTGAACACTGAAGCTTTCTTT.

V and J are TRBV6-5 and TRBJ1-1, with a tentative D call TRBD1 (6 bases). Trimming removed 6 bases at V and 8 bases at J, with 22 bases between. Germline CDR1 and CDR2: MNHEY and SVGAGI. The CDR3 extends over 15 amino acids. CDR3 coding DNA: TGTGCCAGCAGAAGATGGACAGTAACAAGTGTCGAAGCTTTCTTT. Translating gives CASRRWTVTSVEAFF.

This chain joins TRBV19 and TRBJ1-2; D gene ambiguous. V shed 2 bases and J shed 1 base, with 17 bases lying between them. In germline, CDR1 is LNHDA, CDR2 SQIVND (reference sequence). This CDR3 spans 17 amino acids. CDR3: CASSIQGLRPDNYGYTF. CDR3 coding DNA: TGTGCCAGTAGTATACAAGGCCTACGACCGGATAACTATGGCTACACCTTC.

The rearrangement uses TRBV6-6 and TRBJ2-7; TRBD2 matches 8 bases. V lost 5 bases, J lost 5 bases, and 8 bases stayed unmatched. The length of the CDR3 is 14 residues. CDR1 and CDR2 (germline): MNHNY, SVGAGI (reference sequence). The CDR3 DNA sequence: TGTGCCAGCAGTAGAAAGCGGGAGACCGACGAGCAGTACTTC. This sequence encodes CASSRKRETDEQYF.

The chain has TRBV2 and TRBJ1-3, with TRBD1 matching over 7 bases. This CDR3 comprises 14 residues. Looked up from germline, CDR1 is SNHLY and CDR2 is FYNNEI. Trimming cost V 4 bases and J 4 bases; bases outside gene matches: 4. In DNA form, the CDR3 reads TGTGCCAGCAGTGCGAACAGGGGAGGAAACACCATATATTTT. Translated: CASSANRGGNTIYF.

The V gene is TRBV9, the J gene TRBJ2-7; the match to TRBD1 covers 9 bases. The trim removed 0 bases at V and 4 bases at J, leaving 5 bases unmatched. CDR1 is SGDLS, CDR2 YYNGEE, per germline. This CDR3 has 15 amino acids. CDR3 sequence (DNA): TGTGCCAGCAGCGTAGAGGGGACAGGGATATACGAGCAGTACTTC. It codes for CASSVEGTGIYEQYF. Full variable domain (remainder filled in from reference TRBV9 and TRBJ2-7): DSGVTQTPKHLITATGQRVTLRCSPRSGDLSVYWYQQSLDQGLQFLIQYYNGEERAKGNILERFSAQQFPDLHSELNLSSLELGDSALYFCASSVEGTGIYEQYFGPGTRLTVT.

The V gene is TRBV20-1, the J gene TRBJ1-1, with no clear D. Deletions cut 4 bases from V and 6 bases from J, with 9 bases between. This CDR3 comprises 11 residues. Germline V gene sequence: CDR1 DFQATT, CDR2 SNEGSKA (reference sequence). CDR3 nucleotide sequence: TGCAGTGCTACTCGTTCCGCTGAAGCTTTCTTT. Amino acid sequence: CSATRSAEAFF.

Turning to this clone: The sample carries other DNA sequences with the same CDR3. DNA for the CDR3: TGTGCCAGCAGCTTAGGAGTCCAAGAGACCCAGTACTTC. It encodes CASSLGVQETQYF. This sequence joins TRBV11-3 and TRBJ2-5; D is ambiguous. Germline CDR1 SGHNT, CDR2 YENEEA. V was shortened by 1 base and J by 1 base, with 4 bases between the two germline ends. CDR3 length: 13 amino acids.

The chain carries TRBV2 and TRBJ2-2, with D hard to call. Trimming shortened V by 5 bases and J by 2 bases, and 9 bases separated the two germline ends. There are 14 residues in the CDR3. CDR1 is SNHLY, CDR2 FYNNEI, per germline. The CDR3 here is CASSFTRNTGELFF. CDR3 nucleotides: TGTGCCAGCAGTTTCACCAGAAACACCGGGGAGCTGTTTTTT.

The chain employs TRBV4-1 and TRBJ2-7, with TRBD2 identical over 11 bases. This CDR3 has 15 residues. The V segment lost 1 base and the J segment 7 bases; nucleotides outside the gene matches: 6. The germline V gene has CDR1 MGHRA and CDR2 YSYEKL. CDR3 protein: CASSQAGTSGEEQYF. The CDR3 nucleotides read TGCGCCAGCAGCCAAGCCGGGACTAGCGGAGAGGAGCAGTACTTC.

In nucleotides, the CDR3 is TGTGCCAGCACCACTCTCGGAAGGGGGGCCAACATTCAGTACTTC. Its translation: CASTTLGRGANIQYF. V gene TRBV6-5 combines with J gene TRBJ2-4; D may be TRBD1 or TRBD2 (6 bases each). Looked up from germline, CDR1 is MNHEY and CDR2 is SVGAGI. Trimming cost V 7 bases and J 7 bases, with 20 bases left between them. This CDR3 spans 15 amino acids.

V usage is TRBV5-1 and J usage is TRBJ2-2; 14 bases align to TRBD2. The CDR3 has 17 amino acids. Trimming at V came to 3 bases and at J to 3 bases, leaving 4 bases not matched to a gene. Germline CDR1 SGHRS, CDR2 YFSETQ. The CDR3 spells CASSWGLAGEYTGELFF. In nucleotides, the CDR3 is TGCGCCAGCAGCTGGGGACTAGCGGGAGAGTACACCGGGGAGCTGTTTTTT.

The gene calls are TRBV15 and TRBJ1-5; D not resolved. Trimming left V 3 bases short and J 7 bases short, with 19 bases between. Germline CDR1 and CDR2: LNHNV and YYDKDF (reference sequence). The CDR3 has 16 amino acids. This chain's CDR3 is CATSSFQSREPQPQHF. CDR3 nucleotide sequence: TGTGCCACCAGCAGTTTCCAATCACGGGAACCCCAGCCCCAGCATTTT. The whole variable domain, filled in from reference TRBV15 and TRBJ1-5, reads DAMVIQNPRYQVTQFGKPVTLSCSQTLNHNVMYWYQQKSSQAPKLLFHYYDKDFNNEADTPDNFQSRRPNTSFCFLDIRSPGLGDTAMYLCATSSFQSREPQPQHFGDGTRLSIL.

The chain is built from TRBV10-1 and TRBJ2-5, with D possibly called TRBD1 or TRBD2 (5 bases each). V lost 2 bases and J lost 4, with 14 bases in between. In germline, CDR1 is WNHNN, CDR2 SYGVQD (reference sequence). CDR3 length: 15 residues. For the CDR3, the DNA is TGCGCCAGCAGTGAGGGCAGGGCGCGGGTAGAGACCCAGTACTTC. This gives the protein CASSEGRARVETQYF.

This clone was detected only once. The CDR3 DNA reads as TGTGCCAGTAGTGCAGGGACAGGGGGCGGCGTGGCCAACGTCCTGACTTTC. Translated, it gives CASSAGTGGGVANVLTF. V and J are TRBV19 and TRBJ2-6; 12 bases fit TRBD1. V trimming: 5 bases; J trimming: 6 bases; junction bases outside the gene matches: 8. Looked up from germline, CDR1 is LNHDA and CDR2 is SQIVND (reference sequence). This CDR3 has 17 amino acids.

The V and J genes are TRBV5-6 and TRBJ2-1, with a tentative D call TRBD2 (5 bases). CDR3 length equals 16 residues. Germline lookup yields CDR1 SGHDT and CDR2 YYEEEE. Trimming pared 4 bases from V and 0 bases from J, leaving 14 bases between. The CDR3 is CASSTRALASYNEQFF. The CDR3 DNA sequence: TGTGCCAGCAGCACCCGCGCGCTAGCCTCCTACAATGAGCAGTTCTTC.

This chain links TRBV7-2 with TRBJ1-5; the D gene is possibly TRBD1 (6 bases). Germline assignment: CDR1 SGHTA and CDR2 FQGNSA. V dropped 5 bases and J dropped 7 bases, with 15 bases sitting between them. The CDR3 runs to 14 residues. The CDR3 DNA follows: TGTGCCAGCAGCCCGGCGGGGGGCTGGCAGCCCCAGCATTTT. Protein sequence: CASSPAGGWQPQHF.

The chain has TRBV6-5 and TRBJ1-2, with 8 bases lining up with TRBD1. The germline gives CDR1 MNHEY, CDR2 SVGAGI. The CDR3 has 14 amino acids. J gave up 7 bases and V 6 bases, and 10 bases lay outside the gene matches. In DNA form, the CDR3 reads TGTGCCAGCAGCCGACAGGGGATACATTTTGGCTACACCTTC. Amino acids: CASSRQGIHFGYTF.